This T cell receptor beta chain stems from a study of blood T cell repertoires in COVID-19. Original data processing: For nucleated cells, counts were estimated from reference gene primer amplification. TCRdb keeps only in-frame clones here, not all; method: immunoSEQ multiplex PCR. V and J calls and clone size follow that table, whereas D and trimming were derived from the DNA. The sample shows over 250,000 clones, around nine tenths of them seen only once. CDR1 and CDR2 (germline): SGHNT, YYREEE (reference sequence). The CDR3 has 14 residues. After removal of 4 bases from V and 5 bases from J, the junction contained 6 bases not matched to a gene. Recruitment covered about two dozen US areas and drew participants whose ages spanned roughly 18 to 100 years. Donors in Cohort 3 counted as recovered after two negative PCRs, clearance, or symptom resolution.

The specimen was PBMCs or T cells enriched from blood (not recorded which). The clonotype was recovered from a woman aged 60 to 75 who had recovered from COVID-19. The chain combines TRBV5-4 with TRBJ2-7; 10 bases fit TRBD1. CDR3 sequence (DNA): TGTGCCAGCAGCACTCCGGGACAGGGGCACGAGCAGTACTTC. It specifies CASSTPGQGHEQYF.